What follows describes a single T cell receptor beta chain. This clone's antigen is unknown. Per-base qualities were not stored, and no clone one base away is much larger. V loses 5 bases at its end and J loses 1 base; junction bases beyond the gene matches: 3. Based on the germline V gene, the CDR1 and CDR2 sequences are SGHVS and FQNEAQ. The CDR3 covers 15 residues, taking in both the cysteine and the phenylalanine. This entry keeps only the CDR3 DNA: 45 bases, framed from base 1. This specimen belongs to a study of blood T cell repertoires in COVID-19 (dated by TCRdb to about 2020). As for the study more broadly: The collaborator samples originated in the United States, Italy and Spain and spanned the acute and convalescent phases of COVID-19. The material from the prospective study consisted of cDNA or gDNA derived from T cells, B-cell-depleted T cells, or PBMCs. Subjects who had been exposed to COVID-19, were actively infected with it, or had recovered from it provided the deeply sampled blood TCRbeta repertoires that made up the dataset. The repertoires were released in a freely available public database meant as a resource for research on the immune response to SARS-CoV-2. Samples came from the ongoing ImmuneRACE study (first 160 participants) plus 1,254 subjects from 6 global collaborators. Sample metadata almost always included a de-identified subject ID, COVID-19 status, age in years and sex. Where available, HLA class I and class II types were obtained from metadata supplied by the sample provider rather than from assay-based typing. The investigation overall reported the following: How much clinical and demographic metadata was included differed by source and by participant, and the metadata was provided uncurated.

Participants in the prospective study were aged roughly 18 to 90 years, lived in about two dozen United States geographic areas, and enrolled through a virtual design. In the prospective study, cohorts were assigned on the basis of participant-reported clinical history obtained from a screening survey and a study questionnaire. Each participant in the prospective study had whole blood, serum and a nasopharyngeal or oropharyngeal swab collected by mobile phlebotomists. Additional blood draws and questionnaires over an approximately 2-month period could optionally be provided by prospective study participants. Before DNA extraction, prospective study blood samples were shipped either frozen or at room temperature. The immunoSEQ Assay, a bias-controlled multiplex PCR, was used to amplify TCRbeta CDR3 regions from genomic DNA. The original methods were these. Nucleated cell counts per sample were estimated from amplification of reference gene primers within the assay. To quantify the absolute abundance of each unique TCRbeta CDR3 rearrangement, sequence reads were collapsed and filtered. For each sample, productive Simpson clonality was calculated by taking the square root of Simpson's diversity index across productive rearrangements. Imported from immuneACCESS, the table was reduced by TCRdb to in-frame sequences with V and J called. These copies leave out some clones; in studies compared against another copy, an unresolved V gene accounts for under half, and the cause of the remainder is not known. The V and J calls and the clone size are those of that table, but D and trimming were determined from the DNA. For this sample there are around 250,000 clones; roughly 85% appear just once. The ten largest clones take up approximately 9% of the sample.

The chain joins TRBV7-8 to TRBJ1-5; the central 9 bases match TRBD1. The specimen was PBMCs or T cells enriched from blood (not recorded which). The clonotype comes from a woman in her 50s with acute COVID-19. The CDR3 loop reads CASSRGTGSNQPQHF. In nucleotide form, the sequence is TGTGCCAGCAGCCGTGGGACAGGGAGCAATCAGCCCCAGCATTTT.